The T cell receptor beta chain described here comes from a study of a mutant IDH1 vaccine in newly diagnosed glioma. About the research overall: Eight vaccine injections were given to patients in weeks 1, 3, 5, 7, 11, 15, 19 and 23. Males made up roughly 62% and females roughly 38% of treated patients, whose mean age was around 40 years. Vaccines began 4-6 weeks after radiotherapy alone, or with temozolomide cycles.

This CDR3 has 14 amino acids. Germline assignment: CDR1 LNHDA and CDR2 SQIVND (reference sequence). V was clipped by 2 bases and J by 5 bases; unmatched bases: 5. About this clone itself: Its antigen is still unknown.

Sequencing used immunoSEQ multiplex PCR; TCRdb keeps in-frame clones, though not all of them. This table holds approximately 64,000 clones, approximately 88% found once. Time point noted: week 11, during vaccination. Doses of 300 ug of mutant IDH1 20-mer peptide were given with topical imiquimod. The TCR comes from a woman aged 50 to 60 with glioma. The chain has TRBV19 and TRBJ1-1; 7 bases line up with TRBD1. The material was PBMCs, obtained from a glioma patient whose treatment included an IDH1 peptide vaccine. This CDR3 reads CASSITGARTEAFF. The CDR3 DNA follows: TGTGCCAGTAGTATAACAGGGGCTAGGACTGAAGCTTTCTTT. Looking up the rest from reference TRBV19 and TRBJ1-1 gives the full variable domain: DGGITQSPKYLFRKEGQNVTLSCEQNLNHDAMYWYRQDPGQGLRLIYYSQIVNDFQKGDIAEGYSVSREKKESFPLTVTSAQKNPTAFYLCASSITGARTEAFFGQGTRLTVV.